Listed below are T cell receptor beta chains from one sample, sequenced in a study of CD8+CD57+ T cells in acquired aplastic anemia. Each CDR3 protein gets one entry after TCRdb re-called the reads with MiXCR. This sample has 170,000 or so distinct CDR3 sequences; roughly 65% occur once, and the top ten carry 42%. The specimen sequenced was sorted CD4+, CD8+, or CD8+CD57+ T cells (not recorded which) from PBMCs. The receptors were sampled from a human donor with aplastic anemia. Each CDR3 is given without its conserved first and last residue. Size tells how often a clone was seen (once, few, many) or the class of an expanded clone, and some rows leave it out.

CDR3 | V | size | J
SASPWGQRDPNYGYT | TRBV20-1 | NA | TRBJ1-2
VSRERGAQY | TRBV2 | NA | TRBJ2-3
AASPSGEYNEQF | TRBV7-9 | NA | TRBJ2-1
SARVSTQETQY | TRBV20-1 | NA | TRBJ2-5
AISAERDANEQF | TRBV10-3 | few | TRBJ2-1
AIKGDSGNSPLH | TRBV10-3 | NA | TRBJ1-6
ASSIQGAYGYT | TRBV19 | NA | TRBJ1-2
ASSQAGPYYEQY | TRBV4-3 | NA | TRBJ2-7
ASSARGGSYEQY | TRBV7-3 | NA | TRBJ2-7
ASSLGDWYQETQY | TRBV7-8 | NA | TRBJ2-5
ATSVPGAGNEQF | TRBV24-1 | NA | TRBJ2-1
ASSERQAGGYT | TRBV25-1 | many | TRBJ1-2
AISASGQNTGELF | TRBV10-3 | NA | TRBJ2-2
ATSETGSTEAF | TRBV24-1 | many | TRBJ1-1
ASSIMYKEQF | TRBV19 | NA | TRBJ2-1
ASSEYTGAYSNQPQH | TRBV25-1 | few | TRBJ1-5
ASSWTPSYEQY | TRBV11-2 | few | TRBJ2-7
ASSQDGGRHTEAF | TRBV4-3 | NA | TRBJ1-1
ASSADRGGTGANVLT | TRBV11-3 | NA | TRBJ2-6
AVGTGGHYGYT | TRBV10-3 | many | TRBJ1-2
ASSQEGGGVREAQY | TRBV4-2 | NA | TRBJ2-5
AISESASMFEVTQY | TRBV10-3 | NA | TRBJ2-5
ASSPRQGGNEQF | TRBV13 | many | TRBJ2-1